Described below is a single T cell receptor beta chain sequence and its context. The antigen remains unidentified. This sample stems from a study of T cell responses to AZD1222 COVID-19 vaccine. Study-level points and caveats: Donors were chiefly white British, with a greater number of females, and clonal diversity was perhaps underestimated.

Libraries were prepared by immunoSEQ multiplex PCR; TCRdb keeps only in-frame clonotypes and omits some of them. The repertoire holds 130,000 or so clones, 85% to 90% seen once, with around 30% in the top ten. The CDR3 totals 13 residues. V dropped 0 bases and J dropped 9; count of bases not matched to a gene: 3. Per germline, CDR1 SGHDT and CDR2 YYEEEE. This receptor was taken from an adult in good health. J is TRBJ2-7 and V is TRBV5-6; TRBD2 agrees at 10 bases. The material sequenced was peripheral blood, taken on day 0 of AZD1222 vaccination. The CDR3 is CASSLGLAGAQYF. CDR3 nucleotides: TGTGCCAGCAGCTTGGGACTAGCGGGTGCGCAGTACTTC.